These 29 T cell receptor beta chains were all obtained from the same sample, sequenced in a study of shared clonotypes between healthy human individuals. Some clones are missing from TCRdb's copy, which holds only in-frame ones; the method was immunoSEQ multiplex PCR. The sample has over a million clones; roughly 96% are singletons. The sequenced sample was naive CD4+ T cells sorted from blood. As to subset: CD45RA+ positively selected. The source of these receptors is a man aged 25-45 years in good health.

J is TRBJ2-2 and V is TRBV7-8; 10 bases are a match to TRBD2. The V gene end was trimmed by 4 bases and the J gene end by 4 bases; junction bases not matched to a gene: 9. The CDR3 contains 17 residues. Germline CDR1 SGHVS, CDR2 FQNEAQ. The CDR3 nucleotides are TGTGCCAGCAGCTCCACTAGCGGGAAAAGTAGCACCGGGGAGCTGTTTTTT. It is translated as CASSSTSGKSSTGELFF.

V and J are TRBV7-6 and TRBJ2-1; D is ambiguous. V lost 4 bases and J lost 7, with 14 bases in between. The CDR3 has 14 amino acids. Germline V gives CDR1 SGHVS, CDR2 FNYEAQ. CDR3 DNA sequence: TGTGCCAGCAGCTCCCGGACGCAAAGGAATGAGCAGTTCTTC. It is translated as CASSSRTQRNEQFF.

The CDR3 sequence: CASRLWTIQETQYF. The CDR3 nucleotides are TGTGCCAGCAGGCTTTGGACTATCCAAGAGACCCAGTACTTC. The chain joins TRBV2 to TRBJ2-5; D might be TRBD2 (6 bases). V lost 6 bases, J lost 1 base, and 12 bases lay in between. CDR1 SNHLY and CDR2 FYNNEI come from the germline V gene. This CDR3 comprises 14 residues.

The rearrangement uses TRBV5-1 and TRBJ2-3; 13 bases map to TRBD2. The CDR3 has 15 residues. Germline CDR1 reads SGHRS; CDR2 reads YFSETQ. V shed 7 bases and J 4 bases; nucleotides not matched to a gene: 6. CDR3 sequence reads: CASSIGLAGADTQYF. For the CDR3, the DNA is TGCGCCAGCTCAATCGGACTAGCGGGGGCAGATACGCAGTATTTT.

This clone was counted once. This rearrangement joins TRBV7-8 to TRBJ2-7; a weak D match, TRBD1 (6 bases). CDR3 length: 14 residues. Per the germline V gene, CDR1 is SGHVS and CDR2 is FQNEAQ. V was pared by 4 bases and J by 6 bases, with 16 bases between. The CDR3 reads CASSSFGRGGEQYF. DNA for the CDR3: TGTGCCAGCAGCTCCTTTGGGAGAGGGGGCGAGCAGTACTTC.

Concerning this clone itself: Within the sample, other DNA sequences also encode this same CDR3. V gene TRBV28 combines with J gene TRBJ2-6, with D unclear. Germline assignment: CDR1 MDHEN and CDR2 SYDVKM. V was cut by 2 bases and J by 1 base, with 3 bases left in between. The length of the CDR3 is 14 residues. CDR3 residues: CASSLSSGANVLTF. The CDR3 nucleotides read TGTGCCAGCAGTTTAAGTTCTGGGGCCAACGTCCTGACTTTC.

The chain carries TRBV5-1 and TRBJ2-2; D gene unclear. CDR1 is SGHRS, CDR2 YFSETQ, per germline. V lost 0 bases and J lost 4, with 13 bases in between. This CDR3 has 16 amino acids. The CDR3 nucleotides are TGCGCCAGCAGCTTGGCCGGGCCATCGGCCACCGGGGAGCTGTTTTTT. Residues: CASSLAGPSATGELFF.

The CDR3 loop reads CASSPLASKEETQYF. The CDR3 nucleotides read TGTGCCAGCTCACCGCTAGCGAGTAAAGAAGAGACCCAGTACTTC. V and J are TRBV18 and TRBJ2-5; weak D call: TRBD2 (6 bases). This CDR3 region has 15 residues. Germline loops: CDR1 KGHSH, CDR2 LQKENI. V lost 3 bases and J lost 3, with 14 bases in between.

V and J are TRBV5-4 and TRBJ2-1; weak D call: TRBD1 (5 bases). The germline gives CDR1 SGHNT, CDR2 YYREEE (reference sequence). CDR3 length: 14 residues. The ends were cut back, 3 bases at V and 5 bases at J, with 12 bases in the middle. The chain's CDR3 is CASSWQGADNEQFF. In DNA form, the CDR3 reads TGTGCCAGCAGCTGGCAGGGTGCGGACAATGAGCAGTTCTTC.

The V and J genes are TRBV12-5 and TRBJ2-1; D might be TRBD2 (6 bases). The V end was cut by 2 bases, the J end by 1 base, with 15 bases between. Germline lookup yields CDR1 LGHNT and CDR2 FRNRAP. The CDR3 loop spans 17 amino acids. The CDR3 DNA follows: TGTGCTAGTGGTTTGTGGGCGGGCGGGGTATCCTACAATGAGCAGTTCTTC. Translated: CASGLWAGGVSYNEQFF. The whole variable domain, filled in from reference TRBV12-5 and TRBJ2-1, reads DARVTQTPRHKVTEMGQEVTMRCQPILGHNTVFWYRQTMMQGLELLAYFRNRAPLDDSGMPKDRFSAEMPDATLATLKIQPSEPRDSAVYFCASGLWAGGVSYNEQFFGPGTRLTVL.

In its sample, this clone was seen once. Other DNA sequences in this sample translate to the same CDR3. The V call is TRBV5-4, the J call TRBJ1-2, with D perhaps matching TRBD1 (5 bases). Germline values: CDR1 SGHNT, CDR2 YYREEE (reference sequence). This CDR3 contains 12 residues. V was pared by 4 bases and J by 4 bases, with 8 bases between. The CDR3 DNA reads TGTGCCAGCAGCCTTGACAGCTATGGCTACACCTTC. Amino acids: CASSLDSYGYTF.

The chain carries TRBV7-2 and TRBJ2-7; 7 nucleotides agree with TRBD2. This CDR3 is 15 amino acids long. After removal of 5 bases from V and 4 bases from J, the junction contained 11 bases not matched to a gene. The germline V gene has CDR1 SGHTA and CDR2 FQGNSA. The CDR3 DNA sequence: TGTGCCAGCAGCGGCAGAGGACTAGGAAGGTACGAGCAGTACTTC. Protein product: CASSGRGLGRYEQYF.

The genes are TRBV7-3 and TRBJ1-1, with D uncertain. The CDR3 sequence is 15 residues long. V lost 5 bases to trimming and J lost 0 bases, with 13 bases between them. The germline V gene encodes CDR1 SGHTA and CDR2 FQGTGA. In nucleotides, the CDR3 is TGTGCCAGCAGCCCTCGAGGAGGGCTGAACACTGAAGCTTTCTTT. Its protein product is CASSPRGGLNTEAFF. Full variable domain (missing parts from reference TRBV7-3 and TRBJ1-1): GAGVSQTPSNKVTEKGKYVELRCDPISGHTALYWYRQSLGQGPEFLIYFQGTGAADDSGLPNDRFFAVRPEGSVSTLKIQRTERGDSAVYLCASSPRGGLNTEAFFGQGTRLTVV.

The chain links TRBV20-1 to TRBJ1-1; D remains unclear. Trimming left V 3 bases short and J 4 bases short, with 3 bases between. Germline V CDR1 and CDR2: DFQATT, SNEGSKA (reference sequence). The CDR3 is made up of 10 amino acids. CDR3 protein: CSASITEAFF. The CDR3 DNA reads TGCAGTGCTAGTATCACTGAAGCTTTCTTT.

The gene calls are TRBV4-1 and TRBJ2-1; D is ambiguous. Per the germline V gene, CDR1 is MGHRA and CDR2 is YSYEKL. Trimming left V 0 bases short and J 7 bases short, with 16 bases between. The length of the CDR3 is 16 residues. CDR3 in amino acids: CASSQDSPFLRNEQFF. The CDR3 nucleotides are TGCGCCAGCAGCCAAGATTCGCCGTTCTTGAGGAATGAGCAGTTCTTC.

The gene calls are TRBV7-2 and TRBJ2-7; D is unclear. Per germline, CDR1 SGHTA and CDR2 FQGNSA. With 0 bases removed from V and 3 bases from J, the gap between germline ends came to 3 bases. The CDR3 covers 12 residues. This CDR3 is CASSLAYYEQYF. The DNA of the CDR3 is TGTGCCAGCAGCTTAGCGTACTACGAGCAGTACTTC.

The rearrangement uses TRBV29-1 and TRBJ2-7; TRBD1 aligns across 8 bases. V gave up 3 bases and J gave up 4 bases; unmatched junction bases: 11. Germline V CDR1 and CDR2: SQVTM, ANQGSEA. This CDR3 has 15 amino acids. The CDR3 DNA sequence: TGCAGCGTTGAGTCGCGACAGGGGTTCAGGTACGAGCAGTACTTC. It specifies CSVESRQGFRYEQYF.

The chain carries TRBV7-2 and TRBJ1-4, with 7 positions matching TRBD1. Losses at the gene ends were 5 bases for V and 9 bases for J; bases not matched to a gene: 9. The CDR3 runs 14 residues. Germline lookup yields CDR1 SGHTA and CDR2 FQGNSA. The CDR3 DNA reads TGTGCCAGCAGCCTGGAAGCGACAGGGCAAAAACTGTTTTTT. Protein: CASSLEATGQKLFF. Full variable domain (outside the CDR3, taken from reference TRBV7-2 and TRBJ1-4): GAGVSQSPSNKVTEKGKDVELRCDPISGHTALYWYRQSLGQGLEFLIYFQGNSAPDKSGLPSDRFSAERTGGSVSTLTIQRTQQEDSAVYLCASSLEATGQKLFFGSGTQLSVL.

This clone was observed a handful of times. This chain joins TRBV6-5 and TRBJ1-5; D unresolved. V was pared by 6 bases and J by 0 bases, with 12 bases between. The CDR3 runs to 15 residues. Germline assignment: CDR1 MNHEY and CDR2 SVGAGI. CDR3 region: CASSPGTGSNQPQHF. As DNA, the CDR3 is TGTGCCAGCAGCCCCGGTACGGGTAGCAATCAGCCCCAGCATTTT.

This rearrangement joins TRBV6-5 to TRBJ1-5; D unresolved. CDR1 MNHEY and CDR2 SVGAGI come from the germline V gene. This CDR3 has 15 amino acids. The V and J ends lost 5 bases and 0 bases respectively, with 11 bases between them. The CDR3 bases are TGTGCCAGCAGTCCCCAGATTAATAGCAATCAGCCCCAGCATTTT. Its protein product is CASSPQINSNQPQHF.

The chain has TRBV19 and TRBJ2-1, with 11 positions matching TRBD2. Per the germline V gene, CDR1 is LNHDA and CDR2 is SQIVND (reference sequence). CDR3 length: 15 residues. The V and J ends lost 6 bases and 1 base, in that order; junction bases with no gene match: 2. In DNA form, the CDR3 reads TGTGCCAGTAGGGTAGCGGGGGGGTCCTACAATGAGCAGTTCTTC. Translating gives CASRVAGGSYNEQFF.

The table lists this clone with a count of one. The CDR3 coding sequence is TGTGCCAGCAGTTACCGGACAGGGGTACGGGAGACCCAGTACTTC. It yields the protein CASSYRTGVRETQYF. The chain couples TRBV6-5 to TRBJ2-5; 9 bases line up with TRBD1. The CDR3 runs 15 residues. Germline CDR1 MNHEY, CDR2 SVGAGI. The J segment lost 5 bases and the V segment lost 2 bases, leaving 6 bases of the junction unmatched.

This chain connects TRBV7-2 to TRBJ1-5; possibly TRBD1 for D (5 bases). The ends were cut back, 5 bases at V and 3 bases at J, with 17 bases in the middle. The CDR3 contains 16 residues. The germline CDR1 and CDR2 sequences are SGHTA and FQGNSA. The CDR3 region has the DNA TGTGCCAGCAGCCTCCGTCTAGGGGCCTACAATCAGCCCCAGCATTTT. Its protein is CASSLRLGAYNQPQHF.

V gene TRBV28 combines with J gene TRBJ2-3, with 7 bases lining up with TRBD2. The germline V gene has CDR1 MDHEN and CDR2 SYDVKM. This CDR3 contains 16 residues. The V and J ends lost 6 bases and 6 bases, in that order; junction bases with no gene match: 15. DNA of the CDR3: TGTGCCAGCAGCCCCAGGACTGCTAGCGGCTCCGATACGCAGTATTTT. Translated, it gives CASSPRTASGSDTQYF.

The V and J genes are TRBV5-4 and TRBJ2-7; D is unclear. This CDR3 is 13 amino acids long. The germline CDR1 and CDR2 sequences are SGHNT and YYREEE (reference sequence). V was cut by 2 bases and J by 1 base, with 7 bases left in between. The CDR3 bases are TGTGCCAGCAGCTTTGGTTTTTCCTACGAGCAGTACTTC. This encodes CASSFGFSYEQYF.

The chain joins TRBV18 to TRBJ2-5, with D hard to call. From germline, CDR1 is KGHSH and CDR2 LQKENI. The V end was cut by 3 bases, the J end by 4 bases, with 9 bases between. This CDR3 region has 13 residues. CDR3 nucleotides: TGTGCCAGCTCACCGTTGCGAGCAGAGACCCAGTACTTC. Its protein product is CASSPLRAETQYF.

The chain combines TRBV20-1 with TRBJ2-1; the match to TRBD2 covers 7 bases. Germline CDR1 reads DFQATT; CDR2 reads SNEGSKA (reference sequence). The V segment lost 5 bases and the J segment 12 bases; nucleotides outside the gene matches: 4. The CDR3 is 10 amino acids. This CDR3 is CSAPTSLQFF. The CDR3 region has the DNA TGCAGTGCTCCGACTAGCCTGCAGTTCTTC.

This rearrangement joins TRBV18 to TRBJ2-5, with D perhaps TRBD2 (6 bases). CDR1 is KGHSH and CDR2 is LQKENI in the germline V gene. The CDR3 extends over 15 amino acids. Deletions cut 0 bases from V and 2 bases from J, with 10 bases between. CDR3 nucleotide sequence: TGTGCCAGCTCACCACCGGGACTGTCACAAGAGACCCAGTACTTC. It is translated as CASSPPGLSQETQYF.

This chain connects TRBV19 to TRBJ2-7; D is uncertain. With 5 bases removed from V and 6 bases from J, the gap between germline ends came to 17 bases. This CDR3 has 14 residues. CDR1 LNHDA and CDR2 SQIVND come from the germline V gene (reference sequence). The CDR3 DNA reads TGTGCCAGTAGTCCCTGGCCATCCGTAGGCGAGCAGTACTTC. Amino acid sequence: CASSPWPSVGEQYF.